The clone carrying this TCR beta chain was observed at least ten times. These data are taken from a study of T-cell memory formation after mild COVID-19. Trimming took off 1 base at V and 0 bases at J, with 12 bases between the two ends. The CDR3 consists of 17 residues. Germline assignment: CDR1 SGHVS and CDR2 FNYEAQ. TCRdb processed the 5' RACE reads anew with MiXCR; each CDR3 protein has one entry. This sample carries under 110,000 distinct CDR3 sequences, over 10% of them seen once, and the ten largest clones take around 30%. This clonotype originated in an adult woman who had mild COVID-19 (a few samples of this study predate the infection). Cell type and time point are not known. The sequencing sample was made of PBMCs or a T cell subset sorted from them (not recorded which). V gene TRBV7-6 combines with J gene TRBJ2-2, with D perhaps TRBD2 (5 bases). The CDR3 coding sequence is TGTGCCAGCAGCTTAGTACGGGGAAATACGAACACCGGGGAGCTGTTTTTT. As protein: CASSLVRGNTNTGELFF.